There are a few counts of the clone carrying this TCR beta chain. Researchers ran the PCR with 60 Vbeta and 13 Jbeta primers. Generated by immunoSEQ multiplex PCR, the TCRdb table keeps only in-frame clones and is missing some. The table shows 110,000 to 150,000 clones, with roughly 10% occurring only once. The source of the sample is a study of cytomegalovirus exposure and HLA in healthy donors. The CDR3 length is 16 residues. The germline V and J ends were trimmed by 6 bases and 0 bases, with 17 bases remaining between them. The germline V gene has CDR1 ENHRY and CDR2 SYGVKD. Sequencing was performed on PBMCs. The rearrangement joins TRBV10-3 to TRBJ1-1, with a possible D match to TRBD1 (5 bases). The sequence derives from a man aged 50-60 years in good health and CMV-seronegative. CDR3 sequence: CAIRPISTAMNTEAFF. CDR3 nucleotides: TGTGCCATCAGACCTATATCGACAGCTATGAACACTGAAGCTTTCTTT.